A selection of T cell receptor beta chains follows, all from one sample in a study of cytomegalovirus exposure and HLA in healthy donors. Measured with immunoSEQ multiplex PCR; TCRdb has only the in-frame clones, and not every one. The sample has over 150,000 clones, 70% to 90% seen once. The specimen was PBMCs. The receptors originated from a girl under 18 in good health and CMV-seropositive. CDR3s include the opening cysteine and the closing phenylalanine or tryptophan. Each record gives: J gene, V gene, clone size, D gene, CDR3 DNA, CDR3 protein. D genes are given only for firm matches. For some rows the clone size is stated as once, few or many, or as a class when expanded; others skip it.

J gene: TRBJ2-7
V gene: TRBV5-5
clone size: NA
D gene: NA
CDR3 DNA: TGTGCCAGCAGCTTGGCCGTGGCAGTATACGAGCAGTACTTC
CDR3 protein: CASSLAVAVYEQYF

J gene: TRBJ1-4
V gene: TRBV19
clone size: NA
D gene: NA
CDR3 DNA: TGTGCTACTAGTTATGCGGGAGTAAGTGAAAAACTGTTTTTT
CDR3 protein: CATSYAGVSEKLFF

J gene: TRBJ1-1
V gene: TRBV28
clone size: NA
D gene: NA
CDR3 DNA: TGTGCCAGCAGGCTCCCTCAGGGTAGTACTGAAGCTTTCTTT
CDR3 protein: CASRLPQGSTEAFF

J gene: TRBJ1-1
V gene: TRBV27
clone size: NA
D gene: TRBD1
CDR3 DNA: TGTGCCAGCAGTTTATCGTTGGGGACAGGGGCCGAATTAAAGAACACTGAAGCTTTCTTT
CDR3 protein: CASSLSLGTGAELKNTEAFF

J gene: TRBJ2-7
V gene: TRBV7-8
clone size: NA
D gene: TRBD2
CDR3 DNA: TGTGCCAGCAGAATCAGGGAGGGTTCTTACGAGCAGTACTTC
CDR3 protein: CASRIREGSYEQYF

J gene: TRBJ1-1
V gene: TRBV9
clone size: NA
D gene: NA
CDR3 DNA: TGTGCCAGCAGCGTAGCTCATCTAAACACTGAAGCTTTCTTT
CDR3 protein: CASSVAHLNTEAFF

J gene: TRBJ1-1
V gene: TRBV9
clone size: NA
D gene: TRBD1
CDR3 DNA: TGTGCCAGCAGCGTATACGGACAGGGGAACACTGAAGCTTTCTTT
CDR3 protein: CASSVYGQGNTEAFF

J gene: TRBJ1-1
V gene: TRBV15
clone size: NA
D gene: NA
CDR3 DNA: TGTGCCACCAGCAGAGTCGCAGGGATGAACACTGAAGCTTTCTTT
CDR3 protein: CATSRVAGMNTEAFF

J gene: TRBJ2-3
V gene: TRBV7-9
clone size: once
D gene: NA
CDR3 DNA: TGTGCCAGCAGCCCCCCTTTGACAGGCCTCCTTAGCACAGATACGCAGTATTTT
CDR3 protein: CASSPPLTGLLSTDTQYF

J gene: TRBJ2-3
V gene: TRBV9
clone size: NA
D gene: NA
CDR3 DNA: TGTGCCAGCAGCGCGGCGGGACCTACAGATACGCAGTATTTT
CDR3 protein: CASSAAGPTDTQYF

J gene: TRBJ1-1
V gene: TRBV27
clone size: NA
D gene: NA
CDR3 DNA: TGTGCCAGCAGTTTATGGGGACACTCGAACACTGAAGCTTTCTTT
CDR3 protein: CASSLWGHSNTEAFF

J gene: TRBJ1-1
V gene: TRBV9
clone size: NA
D gene: TRBD1
CDR3 DNA: TGTGCCAGCAGCCTATTGCCGGGACAGGGGTACACTGAAGCTTTCTTT
CDR3 protein: CASSLLPGQGYTEAFF

J gene: TRBJ1-3
V gene: TRBV5-8
clone size: once
D gene: NA
CDR3 DNA: TGTGCCAGCAGCATACGTTGGACGGGAACTGGAAACACCATATATTTT
CDR3 protein: CASSIRWTGTGNTIYF

J gene: TRBJ2-1
V gene: TRBV16
clone size: NA
D gene: NA
CDR3 DNA: TGTGCCAGCAGCCGTTGGAATTGGGCCATTCCTAACAATGAGCAGTTCTTC
CDR3 protein: CASSRWNWAIPNNEQFF

J gene: TRBJ2-7
V gene: TRBV7-8
clone size: once
D gene: TRBD2
CDR3 DNA: TGTGCCAGCAGCTTAGCGAGGGGCCTACTAGCGGGCAACTCCTACGAGCAGTACTTC
CDR3 protein: CASSLARGLLAGNSYEQYF

J gene: TRBJ2-7
V gene: TRBV30
clone size: NA
D gene: NA
CDR3 DNA: TGTGCCTGGAGTGTAGGAGGGTCCTACGAGCAGTACTTC
CDR3 protein: CAWSVGGSYEQYF

J gene: TRBJ2-6
V gene: TRBV9
clone size: NA
D gene: NA
CDR3 DNA: TGTGCCAGCAGCGCAAGTACAGGGCCGGGGGCCAACGTCCTGACTTTC
CDR3 protein: CASSASTGPGANVLTF

J gene: TRBJ2-5
V gene: TRBV7-7
clone size: NA
D gene: NA
CDR3 DNA: TGTGCTAGCAGCCGAACATTCCAAGAGACCCAGTACTTC
CDR3 protein: CASSRTFQETQYF

J gene: TRBJ1-1
V gene: TRBV7-3
clone size: NA
D gene: NA
CDR3 DNA: TGTGCCAGCAGCAAGGACAGATACACTGAAGCTTTCTTT
CDR3 protein: CASSKDRYTEAFF

J gene: TRBJ1-1
V gene: TRBV5-4
clone size: few
D gene: NA
CDR3 DNA: TGTGCCAGCACTCCCGGACAGACGAACACTGAAGCTTTCTTT
CDR3 protein: CASTPGQTNTEAFF

J gene: TRBJ1-2
V gene: TRBV2
clone size: NA
D gene: TRBD1
CDR3 DNA: TGTGCCTGCCTCAGGGGGCGAGGAGGCTACACCTTC
CDR3 protein: CACLRGRGGYTF

J gene: TRBJ2-3
V gene: TRBV11-2
clone size: NA
D gene: TRBD2
CDR3 DNA: TGTGCCAGCAGCTCTCGGGGGGGGGCAGATACGCAGTATTTT
CDR3 protein: CASSSRGGADTQYF

J gene: TRBJ2-3
V gene: TRBV28
clone size: NA
D gene: NA
CDR3 DNA: TGTGCCAGCAGTTTAGGGGGATGGGCGGGGGCTTTGACAGATACGCAGTATTTT
CDR3 protein: CASSLGGWAGALTDTQYF

J gene: TRBJ1-2
V gene: TRBV19
clone size: once
D gene: TRBD1
CDR3 DNA: TGTGCCAGTAGTCTGACGATGGGACAGGACTATGGCTACACCTTC
CDR3 protein: CASSLTMGQDYGYTF

J gene: TRBJ2-1
V gene: TRBV4-2
clone size: NA
D gene: NA
CDR3 DNA: TGTGCCAGCAGCCGAGACGACAGGAATGAGCAGTTCTTC
CDR3 protein: CASSRDDRNEQFF

J gene: TRBJ1-3
V gene: TRBV30
clone size: NA
D gene: TRBD1
CDR3 DNA: TGTGCCTGGAGTCCAGGGGGCCCTGGAAACACCATATATTTT
CDR3 protein: CAWSPGGPGNTIYF

J gene: TRBJ1-5
V gene: TRBV7-8
clone size: NA
D gene: TRBD1
CDR3 DNA: TGTGCCAGCAGCCCGGGACAGGGAGTTCGGCCCCAGCATTTT
CDR3 protein: CASSPGQGVRPQHF

J gene: TRBJ1-4
V gene: TRBV27
clone size: NA
D gene: NA
CDR3 DNA: TGTGCCAGCAGTTTTGGCGAAAAACTGTTTTTT
CDR3 protein: CASSFGEKLFF

J gene: TRBJ1-1
V gene: TRBV4-1
clone size: few
D gene: TRBD1
CDR3 DNA: TGCGCCAGCAGCCAGACAGGGGGCAAGGGCACTGAAGCTTTCTTT
CDR3 protein: CASSQTGGKGTEAFF

J gene: TRBJ1-3
V gene: TRBV5-6
clone size: NA
D gene: NA
CDR3 DNA: TGTGCCAGCAGCTTGGGGAGAAACTCTGGAAACACCATATATTTT
CDR3 protein: CASSLGRNSGNTIYF

J gene: TRBJ1-1
V gene: TRBV5-6
clone size: NA
D gene: NA
CDR3 DNA: TGTGCCAGCAGCCCGGCGGGGGGACGTAACACTGAAGCTTTCTTT
CDR3 protein: CASSPAGGRNTEAFF

J gene: TRBJ1-2
V gene: TRBV15
clone size: NA
D gene: NA
CDR3 DNA: TGTGCCACCAGCAGTGACAGGTTTTATGGCTACACCTTC
CDR3 protein: CATSSDRFYGYTF

J gene: TRBJ1-3
V gene: TRBV13
clone size: NA
D gene: NA
CDR3 DNA: TGTGCCAGCAGCTTAAGGGACTCCTCTGGAAACACCATATATTTT
CDR3 protein: CASSLRDSSGNTIYF

J gene: TRBJ1-2
V gene: TRBV6-5
clone size: NA
D gene: NA
CDR3 DNA: TGTGCCAGCAGTCGACTCTCCGCACACTATGGCTACACCTTC
CDR3 protein: CASSRLSAHYGYTF

J gene: TRBJ1-2
V gene: TRBV29-1
clone size: NA
D gene: TRBD1
CDR3 DNA: TGCAGCGTTGAAACCCATCGTCCAGGGGGCGCGGGGGGCTACACCTTC
CDR3 protein: CSVETHRPGGAGGYTF

J gene: TRBJ1-1
V gene: TRBV5-1
clone size: NA
D gene: NA
CDR3 DNA: TGCGCCAGCAGGGTAGACAGAGGGAACACTGAAGCTTTCTTT
CDR3 protein: CASRVDRGNTEAFF

J gene: TRBJ1-1
V gene: TRBV6-1
clone size: NA
D gene: NA
CDR3 DNA: TGTGCCAGCAGGTCGGGAGGGGGGGGCCCCGGGGCTTTCTTT
CDR3 protein: CASRSGGGGPGAFF

J gene: TRBJ2-7
V gene: TRBV6-1
clone size: NA
D gene: NA
CDR3 DNA: TGTGCCAGCAGTGAAGCATCACAGGGTTACTCCTACGAGCAGTACTTC
CDR3 protein: CASSEASQGYSYEQYF

J gene: TRBJ1-2
V gene: TRBV7-8
clone size: NA
D gene: NA
CDR3 DNA: TGTGCCAGCAGCTCACAGGGTGGTCTTAGCTATGGCTACACCTTC
CDR3 protein: CASSSQGGLSYGYTF

J gene: TRBJ2-3
V gene: TRBV5-1
clone size: NA
D gene: TRBD1
CDR3 DNA: TGCGCCAGCAGGACCGGGACAGGGGGCCCAGATACGCAGTATTTT
CDR3 protein: CASRTGTGGPDTQYF

J gene: TRBJ2-7
V gene: TRBV7-2
clone size: NA
D gene: NA
CDR3 DNA: TGTGCCAGCAGCTTAGCGGCGGGGTTCGACTACGAGCAGTACTTC
CDR3 protein: CASSLAAGFDYEQYF

J gene: TRBJ2-3
V gene: TRBV27
clone size: NA
D gene: TRBD2
CDR3 DNA: TGTGCCAGCCAGCGGGGACTAGCTCTCGATACGCAGTATTTT
CDR3 protein: CASQRGLALDTQYF

J gene: TRBJ2-1
V gene: TRBV2
clone size: NA
D gene: TRBD1
CDR3 DNA: TGTGCCAGCAGTGAAACAGTGACAGGGATAAACAATGAGCAGTTCTTC
CDR3 protein: CASSETVTGINNEQFF

J gene: TRBJ2-7
V gene: TRBV11-2
clone size: NA
D gene: TRBD1
CDR3 DNA: TGTGCCAGCAGCTCGCTCAGGACAGGCGGCAGGGACGAGCAGTACTTC
CDR3 protein: CASSSLRTGGRDEQYF

J gene: TRBJ1-6
V gene: TRBV12-5
clone size: NA
D gene: NA
CDR3 DNA: TGTGCTAGTTCCCCCCAGGGAAATTCACCCCTCCACTTT
CDR3 protein: CASSPQGNSPLHF

J gene: TRBJ2-7
V gene: TRBV6-6
clone size: NA
D gene: TRBD1
CDR3 DNA: TGTGCCAGCAGTTACGTCGGACAGGGCCACTACGAGCAGTACTTC
CDR3 protein: CASSYVGQGHYEQYF

J gene: TRBJ1-1
V gene: TRBV11-3
clone size: NA
D gene: TRBD1
CDR3 DNA: TGTGCCAGCAGCTTAGAGTCGGGCAGGGGGCACACTGAAGCTTTCTTT
CDR3 protein: CASSLESGRGHTEAFF

J gene: TRBJ2-1
V gene: TRBV5-4
clone size: NA
D gene: NA
CDR3 DNA: TGTGCCAGCAGCTTGGTACGAGGCGGAAGCTCCTACAATGAGCAGTTCTTC
CDR3 protein: CASSLVRGGSSYNEQFF

J gene: TRBJ2-2
V gene: TRBV6-4
clone size: once
D gene: TRBD1
CDR3 DNA: TGTGCCAGCAGTCCCGGGACAGGGGGTTCCGGGGAGCTGTTTTTT
CDR3 protein: CASSPGTGGSGELFF

J gene: TRBJ2-1
V gene: TRBV5-1
clone size: NA
D gene: TRBD2
CDR3 DNA: TGCGCCAGTATACTAGCGGGGGGGAATGAGCAGTTCTTC
CDR3 protein: CASILAGGNEQFF

J gene: TRBJ2-3
V gene: TRBV7-6
clone size: NA
D gene: NA
CDR3 DNA: TGTGCCAGCAGCCTGTCCGTGGATACGCAGTATTTT
CDR3 protein: CASSLSVDTQYF